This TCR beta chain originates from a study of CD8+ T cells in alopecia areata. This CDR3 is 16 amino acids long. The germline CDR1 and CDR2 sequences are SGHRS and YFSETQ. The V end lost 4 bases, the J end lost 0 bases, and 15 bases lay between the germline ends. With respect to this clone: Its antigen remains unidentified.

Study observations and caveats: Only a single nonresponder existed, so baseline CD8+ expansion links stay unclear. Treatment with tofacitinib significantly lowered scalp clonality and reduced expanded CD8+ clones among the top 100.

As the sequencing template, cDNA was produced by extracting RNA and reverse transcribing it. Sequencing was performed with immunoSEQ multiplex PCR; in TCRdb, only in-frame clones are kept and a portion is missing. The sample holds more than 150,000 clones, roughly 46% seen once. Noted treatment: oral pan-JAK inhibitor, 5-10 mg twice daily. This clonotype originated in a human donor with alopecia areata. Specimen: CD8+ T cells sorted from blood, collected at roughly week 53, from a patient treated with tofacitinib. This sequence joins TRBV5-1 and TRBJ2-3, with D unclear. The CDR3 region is CASSRNYADSTDTQYF. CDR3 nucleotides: TGCGCCAGCAGCCGTAACTACGCCGATAGCACAGATACGCAGTATTTT.